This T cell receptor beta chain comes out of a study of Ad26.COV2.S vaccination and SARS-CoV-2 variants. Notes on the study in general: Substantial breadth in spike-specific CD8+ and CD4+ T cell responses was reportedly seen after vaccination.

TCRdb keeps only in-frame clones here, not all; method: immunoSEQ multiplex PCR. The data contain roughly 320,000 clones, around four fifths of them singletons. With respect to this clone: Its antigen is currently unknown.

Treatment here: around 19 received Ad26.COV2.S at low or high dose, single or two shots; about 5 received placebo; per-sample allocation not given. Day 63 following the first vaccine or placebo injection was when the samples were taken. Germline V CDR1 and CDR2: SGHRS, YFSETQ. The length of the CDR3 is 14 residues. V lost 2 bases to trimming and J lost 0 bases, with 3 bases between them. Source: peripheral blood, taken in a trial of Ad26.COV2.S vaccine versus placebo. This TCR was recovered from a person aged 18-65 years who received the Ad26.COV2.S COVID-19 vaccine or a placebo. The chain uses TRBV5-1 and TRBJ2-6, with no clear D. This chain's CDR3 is CASSFLSGANVLTF. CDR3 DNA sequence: TGCGCCAGCAGCTTTCTCTCTGGGGCCAACGTCCTGACTTTC.